Following are 6 T cell receptor beta chains from one sample sequenced in a study of lung T cells in sarcoidosis with Löfgren's syndrome. Using its own MiXCR run on the reads, TCRdb lists one record per CDR3 protein. The table lists over 2,000 distinct CDR3 sequences, roughly 20% of them singletons. Sequencing was performed on CD4+ T cells from bronchoalveolar lavage. These receptors all come from a human donor with sarcoidosis (Löfgren's syndrome or another form), or a control subject (not recorded which).

In its sample, this clonotype is large. The chain links TRBV4-2 to TRBJ2-7, with D unresolved. The V gene's germline CDR1 is LGHNA and CDR2 YNFKEQ. CDR3 length: 15 amino acids. Trimming took off 0 bases at V and 2 bases at J, with 11 bases between the two ends. CDR3 nucleotides: TGTGCCAGCAGCCAAGATCTCGGGCGCCCCTACGAGCAGTACTTC. This sequence encodes CASSQDLGRPYEQYF.

The V and J genes are TRBV3-1 and TRBJ1-1; tentatively, D is TRBD1 (6 bases). Germline V gives CDR1 LGHDT, CDR2 YNNKEL (reference sequence). This CDR3 has 12 residues. With 8 bases removed from V and 6 bases from J, the gap between germline ends came to 13 bases. The CDR3 nucleotides are TGTGCCAGCGAGGGGGGAGGACCTGAAGCTTTCTTT. Translated, it gives CASEGGGPEAFF.

A note on this clonotype: At one end the junction does not follow the germline gene, possibly because of a read error. V and J are TRBV5-4 and TRBJ1-5, with D uncertain. This CDR3 is built from 14 residues. From germline, CDR1 is SGHNT and CDR2 YYREEE (reference sequence). The CDR3 DNA sequence: TGTGTTAGCAGCTTGGACCTTAGCGATCAGCCCCAGCATTTT. The encoded protein is CVSSLDLSDQPQHF.

Comment on this clonotype: One junction end disagrees with the germline gene, perhaps due to a read error. V usage is TRBV7-9 and J usage is TRBJ1-4; no firm D call. CDR3 size: 12 residues. Germline CDR1 SEHNR, CDR2 FQNEAQ (reference sequence). The CDR3: CASSSDTARLSF. The DNA for the CDR3 is TGTGCCAGCAGCTCTGACACGGCACGACTGTCTTTT.

By share of the sample, this clonotype is medium-sized. The J gene is TRBJ2-7, the V gene TRBV7-6; D call uncertain. The CDR3 contains 12 residues. Germline CDR1 reads SGHVS; CDR2 reads FNYEAQ. Trimming shortened V by 6 bases and J by 5 bases, and 11 bases separated the two germline ends. The CDR3 DNA reads as TGTGCCAGCAGTTATCCTGACAACGAGCAGTACTTC. This encodes CASSYPDNEQYF. Together with reference TRBV7-6 and TRBJ2-7, the CDR3 gives the full variable domain: GAGVSQSPRYKVTKRGQDVALRCDPISGHVSLYWYRQALGQGPEFLTYFNYEAQQDKSGLPNDRFSAERPEGSISTLTIQRTEQRDSAMYRCASSYPDNEQYFGPGTRLTVT.

About this clonotype: A read error may produce the germline difference seen at one junction end. This chain links TRBV10-3 with TRBJ1-4, with D possibly TRBD1 on 6 matching bases. The length of the CDR3 is 15 residues. From germline, CDR1 is ENHRY and CDR2 SYGVKD. The CDR3 loop is CAISEGGQPMKKLFF. In DNA, the CDR3 is TGTGCCATTAGTGAAGGGGGGCAGCCAATGAAAAAACTGTTTTTT.